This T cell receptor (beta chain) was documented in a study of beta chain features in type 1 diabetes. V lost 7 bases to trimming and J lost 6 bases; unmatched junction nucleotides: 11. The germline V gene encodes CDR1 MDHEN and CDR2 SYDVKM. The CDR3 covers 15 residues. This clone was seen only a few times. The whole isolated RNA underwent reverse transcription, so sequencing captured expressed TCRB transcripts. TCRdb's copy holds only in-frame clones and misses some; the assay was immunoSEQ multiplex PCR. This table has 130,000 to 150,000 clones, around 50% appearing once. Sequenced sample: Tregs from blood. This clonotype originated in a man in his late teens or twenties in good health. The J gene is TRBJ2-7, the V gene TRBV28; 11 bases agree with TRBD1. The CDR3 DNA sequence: TGTGCCAGCACCCTATCCGGGACAGGGGGGGGCGAGCAGTACTTC. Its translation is CASTLSGTGGGEQYF.